Listed below are T cell receptor beta chains from one sample, sequenced in a study of CD4+ T cells in melanoma. The protocol was immunoSEQ multiplex PCR, while the TCRdb copy is restricted to in-frame clones and leaves out a portion. Among 12,000 to 15,000 clones listed, approximately 62% were seen once. Sequencing was carried out using cells from a culture (not recorded whether cultured in vitro). These receptor sequences come from a human donor with melanoma. Both conserved end residues are part of each CDR3. A D gene is named only where the DNA matches it firmly. The size of a clone is reported for some rows only, either as once, few or many, or as a class for expanded clones.

TRBJ2-1 | - | - | TRBV14 | CASSQDLGSFFNEQFF | TGTGCCAGCAGCCAAGATTTGGGCAGTTTTTTCAATGAGCAGTTCTTC
TRBJ2-6 | - | - | TRBV7-2 | CASSFRPSGANVLTF | TGTGCCAGCAGTTTTAGGCCCTCTGGGGCCAACGTCCTGACTTTC
TRBJ1-5 | - | few | TRBV28 | CASISQGTNQPQHF | TGTGCCAGCATTAGCCAGGGGACCAATCAGCCCCAGCATTTT
TRBJ2-7 | TRBD1 | few | TRBV4-1 | CASSQDRVEQYF | TGCGCCAGCAGCCAGGACAGGGTCGAGCAGTACTTC
TRBJ2-2 | TRBD1 | - | TRBV5-1 | CASSLLPGQSGELFF | TGCGCCAGCAGCTTGCTCCCGGGACAGAGCGGGGAGCTGTTTTTT
TRBJ1-5 | - | - | TRBV2 | CASSEQGHRNQPQHF | TGTGCCAGCAGTGAACAGGGGCATCGGAATCAGCCCCAGCATTTT
TRBJ1-5 | TRBD1 | - | TRBV4-1 | CASSQVTGVFQPQHF | TGCGCCAGCAGCCAAGTGACAGGGGTCTTTCAGCCCCAGCATTTT
TRBJ2-1 | TRBD2 | - | TRBV18 | CASSGSGGAYNEQFF | TGTGCCAGCTCGGGAAGCGGGGGGGCCTACAATGAGCAGTTCTTC
TRBJ2-3 | - | - | TRBV4-1 | CASSQEVADTQYF | TGCGCCAGCAGCCAAGAGGTGGCAGATACGCAGTATTTT
TRBJ1-2 | - | - | TRBV7-2 | CASSLVSGDTGGGYTF | TGTGCCAGCAGCTTAGTTTCGGGGGACACGGGGGGAGGCTACACCTTC
TRBJ2-3 | TRBD2 | once | TRBV5-5 | CASSLTVGGFQDTQYF | TGTGCCAGCAGCTTGACAGTCGGGGGGTTTCAGGATACGCAGTATTTT
TRBJ2-1 | - | - | TRBV18 | CASSPRSQLSSYNEQFF | TGTGCCAGCTCACCAAGATCCCAGCTAAGCTCCTACAATGAGCAGTTCTTC
TRBJ2-3 | - | - | TRBV29-1 | CSGVGGWTDTQYF | TGCAGCGGGGTAGGGGGTTGGACAGATACGCAGTATTTT
TRBJ2-5 | TRBD2 | - | TRBV30 | CAWSRGGGVQETQYF | TGTGCCTGGAGCCGGGGCGGGGGGGTCCAAGAGACCCAGTACTTC
TRBJ1-6 | TRBD1 | once | TRBV4-2 | CASSLTGQGWGSPLHF | TGTGCCAGCAGCCTCACCGGACAGGGGTGGGGGTCACCCCTCCACTTT
TRBJ1-1 | - | - | TRBV18 | CASSPWGLNTEAFF | TGTGCCAGCTCACCCTGGGGTCTGAACACTGAAGCTTTCTTT
TRBJ2-7 | - | - | TRBV6-5 | CASGRRIAYEQYF | TGTGCCAGCGGAAGGCGGATCGCCTACGAGCAGTACTTC
TRBJ2-4 | TRBD2 | - | TRBV27 | CASSLSSGGDIQYF | TGTGCCAGCAGTTTATCTAGTGGGGGGGACATTCAGTACTTC
TRBJ2-2 | - | - | TRBV30 | CAWGDTGELFF | TGTGCCTGGGGAGACACCGGGGAGCTGTTTTTT
TRBJ1-5 | TRBD1 | - | TRBV6-1 | CASSASGTGNQPQHF | TGTGCCAGCAGTGCCTCCGGGACAGGGAATCAGCCCCAGCATTTT
TRBJ1-4 | - | medium-sized | TRBV7-2 | CASSLVARSNEKLFF | TGTGCCAGCAGCTTAGTAGCCAGGAGTAATGAAAAACTGTTTTTT
TRBJ1-1 | TRBD1 | few | TRBV5-1 | CASSLDRGSVEAFF | TGCGCCAGCAGCCTGGACAGGGGTTCTGTTGAAGCTTTCTTT
TRBJ1-1 | - | - | TRBV28 | CASKGTEAFF | TGTGCCAGCAAGGGGACTGAAGCTTTCTTT
TRBJ2-1 | TRBD2 | - | TRBV5-4 | CASSPGLAGGKYNEQFF | TGTGCCAGCAGCCCGGGACTAGCGGGGGGGAAATACAATGAGCAGTTCTTC
TRBJ1-2 | - | - | TRBV4-1 | CASSQYGPDYGYTF | TGCGCCAGCAGCCAATACGGGCCCGACTATGGCTACACCTTC
TRBJ1-2 | - | - | TRBV19 | CASSIRRGPKGYTF | TGTGCCAGTAGTATACGCCGGGGCCCGAAGGGCTACACCTTC
TRBJ2-2 | - | few | TRBV11-2 | CASSPDRYNTGELFF | TGTGCCAGCAGCCCGGACCGTTATAACACCGGGGAGCTGTTTTTT
TRBJ2-7 | TRBD1 | once | TRBV18 | CASSPGTGPYEQYF | TGTGCCAGCTCACCGGGGACAGGTCCCTACGAGCAGTACTTC
TRBJ1-2 | TRBD1 | - | TRBV7-9 | CASSTQARGLGYTF | TGTGCCAGCAGCACCCAGGCAAGGGGGCTTGGCTACACCTTC
TRBJ2-5 | - | medium-sized | TRBV29-1 | CSVEGGAYRTQYF | TGCAGCGTTGAAGGGGGGGCCTATCGGACCCAGTACTTC
TRBJ2-3 | - | once | TRBV5-5 | CASSLVHMGFTDTQYF | TGTGCCAGCAGCTTGGTCCATATGGGATTCACAGATACGCAGTATTTT
TRBJ1-2 | - | - | TRBV7-9 | CASSLELLRYTF | TGTGCCAGCAGCTTAGAGCTGTTACGCTACACCTTC
TRBJ2-1 | TRBD2 | - | TRBV6-5 | CASRTRRGGLGEQFF | TGTGCCAGCAGGACGAGGCGGGGGGGCCTTGGGGAGCAGTTCTTC
TRBJ1-2 | - | - | TRBV6-5 | CASSYGQRDGYTF | TGTGCCAGCAGTTATGGCCAGAGAGATGGCTACACCTTC
TRBJ2-7 | TRBD2 | - | TRBV14 | CASSLAGGTYEQYF | TGTGCCAGCAGCCTGGCGGGGGGGACCTACGAGCAGTACTTC
TRBJ2-6 | - | - | TRBV5-1 | CASSLGSGANALTF | TGCGCCAGCAGCTTAGGGTCTGGGGCCAACGCCCTGACTTTC
TRBJ1-2 | - | - | TRBV27 | CASSPGGYGYTF | TGTGCCAGCAGTCCCGGAGGCTATGGCTACACCTTC
TRBJ1-2 | - | - | TRBV27 | CASSSQGGNYGYTF | TGTGCCAGCAGTTCCCAGGGAGGTAACTATGGCTACACCTTC
TRBJ2-5 | - | - | TRBV2 | CASSAGQEETQYF | TGTGCCAGCAGCGCGGGACAAGAAGAGACCCAGTACTTC
TRBJ2-3 | - | once | TRBV4-1 | CASSPLGVADTQYF | TGCGCCAGCAGCCCCTTAGGGGTCGCAGATACGCAGTATTTT
TRBJ1-1 | - | - | TRBV27 | CASSLLAYTEAFF | TGTGCCAGCAGCCTCTTGGCCTACACTGAAGCTTTCTTT
TRBJ2-5 | - | once | TRBV7-7 | CASSQGGLETQYF | TGTGCTAGCAGCCAGGGGGGATTGGAGACCCAGTACTTC
TRBJ2-3 | TRBD2 | - | TRBV6-5 | CASRPAGGKADTQYF | TGTGCCAGCAGGCCAGCGGGGGGGAAAGCAGATACGCAGTATTTT
TRBJ1-4 | - | - | TRBV30 | CAWSLVGEKLFF | TGTGCCTGGAGTCTTGTTGGCGAAAAACTGTTTTTT
TRBJ1-1 | - | - | TRBV10-2 | CASSWVGGSGTEAFF | TGCGCCAGCAGTTGGGTGGGGGGCTCGGGCACTGAAGCTTTCTTT
TRBJ2-1 | - | - | TRBV30 | CAWSVPSREILEQFF | TGTGCCTGGAGTGTACCCAGCCGGGAGATATTGGAGCAGTTCTTC
TRBJ1-2 | - | medium-sized | TRBV27 | CASSLGGYYTF | TGTGCCAGCAGTTTAGGAGGGTACTACACCTTC
TRBJ1-1 | - | - | TRBV7-2 | CASSRGYVWGAGGTEAFF | TGTGCCAGCAGCCGAGGCTACGTTTGGGGGGCTGGTGGCACTGAAGCTTTCTTT
TRBJ1-1 | TRBD1 | - | TRBV6-5 | CASRPAGTGNTEAFF | TGTGCCAGCAGACCCGCCGGGACAGGGAACACTGAAGCTTTCTTT
TRBJ2-2 | TRBD2 | - | TRBV18 | CASSGTASGGSTGELFF | TGTGCCAGCTCAGGAACCGCTAGCGGGGGGTCCACCGGGGAGCTGTTTTTT
TRBJ1-6 | - | - | TRBV7-9 | CASSPPATGPWTALHF | TGTGCCAGCAGCCCCCCCGCGACAGGCCCTTGGACGGCCCTCCACTTT
TRBJ1-2 | - | few | TRBV7-2 | CASSPPPATGRYGYTF | TGTGCCAGCAGCCCCCCGCCCGCGACAGGCAGATATGGCTACACCTTC
TRBJ1-5 | - | - | TRBV5-1 | CASSLEGQPQHF | TGCGCCAGCAGCTTGGAGGGTCAGCCCCAGCATTTT